The source of this TCR beta chain is a study of cytomegalovirus exposure and HLA in healthy donors. Note on this clone: The antigen is undetermined. This specimen includes other DNA sequences encoding the same CDR3.

CDR1 is LNHNV and CDR2 is YYDKDF in the germline V gene (reference sequence). The ends lost 0 bases at V and 4 bases at J; junction bases unmatched: 5. CDR3 size: 16 residues. Study results and caveats: Presence/absence results assume similar sequencing depth per donor, which may not hold.

PCR involved 60 Vbeta and 13 Jbeta primers. The method was immunoSEQ multiplex PCR; TCRdb's version includes in-frame clones alone and lacks a portion of them. Among around 150,000 clones, roughly 88% were seen once, and the ten largest hold about 9.3%. The sequenced material came from PBMCs. This receptor was obtained from a man between 18 and 29 years old in good health and CMV-seropositive. The J gene is TRBJ2-5, the V gene TRBV15; 10 nucleotides match TRBD2. This CDR3 reads CATSRDPSGGGETQYF. The DNA of the CDR3 is TGTGCCACCAGCAGAGATCCTAGCGGGGGCGGAGAGACCCAGTACTTC. The variable domain in full, with the rest retrieved from reference TRBV15 and TRBJ2-5, is DAMVIQNPRYQVTQFGKPVTLSCSQTLNHNVMYWYQQKSSQAPKLLFHYYDKDFNNEADTPDNFQSRRPNTSFCFLDIRSPGLGDTAMYLCATSRDPSGGGETQYFGPGTRLLVL.